One and the same sample provided the 17 T cell receptor beta chains below, sequenced in a study of T cell repertoires in cytomegalovirus infection. Each CDR3 protein gets one entry after TCRdb re-called the reads with MiXCR. In the table there are approximately 550,000 distinct CDR3 sequences, about 15% of which are singletons. Material: CD8+ T cells from PBMCs. Source of these receptors: a human donor in good health (CMV status not recorded). Some clones in this sample may be carry-over from other donors' samples.

This chain uses TRBV20-1 with TRBJ1-5; 10 bases align to TRBD1. The ends lost 0 bases at V and 4 bases at J; junction bases unmatched: 6. The V gene's germline CDR1 is DFQATT and CDR2 SNEGSKA (reference sequence). This CDR3 is 16 amino acids long. The CDR3 DNA is TGCAGTGCTAGAGAGCGGGACAGGGGTGGTAATCAGCCCCAGCATTTT. It codes for CSARERDRGGNQPQHF.

This clonotype has only a few counts. The DNA of the CDR3 is TGTGCCAGCATGGACCGGGGGGCGAACAATGAGCAGTTCTTC. Translated, it gives CASMDRGANNEQFF. The genes are TRBV6-5 and TRBJ2-1; TRBD2 might be the D (7 bases). The length of the CDR3 is 14 residues. Trimming left V 7 bases short and J 5 bases short, with 15 bases between. Germline V gene lookup returns CDR1 MNHEY and CDR2 SVGAGI.

The genes are TRBV5-1 and TRBJ2-7; the D gene is possibly TRBD2 (7 bases). Germline CDR1 and CDR2: SGHRS and YFSETQ. There are 15 residues in the CDR3. V was pared by 2 bases and J by 5 bases, with 17 bases between. The CDR3 protein is CASSFFGGRVDEQYF. CDR3 sequence (DNA): TGCGCCAGCAGCTTCTTCGGGGGGCGCGTGGACGAGCAGTACTTC. Full variable domain (rest looked up from reference TRBV5-1 and TRBJ2-7): KAGVTQTPRYLIKTRGQQVTLSCSPISGHRSVSWYQQTPGQGLQFLFEYFSETQRNKGNFPGRFSGRQFSNSRSEMNVSTLELGDSALYLCASSFFGGRVDEQYFGPGTRLTVT.

Ten or more counts support this clonotype. V gene TRBV11-2 combines with J gene TRBJ2-7, with no clear D. The CDR3 is made up of 15 amino acids. The germline V gene encodes CDR1 SGHAT and CDR2 FQNNGV. V was shortened by 5 bases and J by 6 bases, with 20 bases between the two germline ends. The CDR3 region is CASSPDGPFVAEQYF. Here the CDR3 DNA reads TGTGCCAGCAGCCCAGACGGGCCTTTCGTCGCCGAGCAGTACTTC.

This clonotype was found many times. The chain is built from TRBV7-9 and TRBJ2-1; 11 nucleotides agree with TRBD2. This CDR3 spans 14 amino acids. J was trimmed by 10 bases and V by 5 bases; bases with no gene match: 7. The V gene's germline CDR1 is SEHNR and CDR2 FQNEAQ (reference sequence). The CDR3 bases are TGTGCCAGCAGCGCCACCGGGACTAGCGGAGAGCAGTTCTTC. Protein: CASSATGTSGEQFF.

This clonotype was counted only a few times. The genes are TRBV6-1 and TRBJ1-6; 7 nucleotides match TRBD1. The CDR3 runs 17 residues. V lost 0 bases and J lost 4; bases outside the gene matches: 6. The germline V gene encodes CDR1 MNHNS and CDR2 SASEGT. The CDR3 loop reads CASSEARGQLYNSPLHF. CDR3 nucleotides: TGTGCCAGCAGTGAAGCCCGGGGACAGCTGTATAATTCACCCCTCCACTTT.

For this clonotype: Given the absence of the conserved phenylalanine or tryptophan at the CDR3 end, a read error is likely. This chain uses TRBV2 with TRBJ2-1; the match to TRBD1 covers 8 bases. The V segment lost 8 bases and the J segment 3 bases; nucleotides outside the gene matches: 9. The germline gives CDR1 SNHLY, CDR2 FYNNEI. The CDR3 is 15 amino acids. CDR3 coding DNA: TGTGCCAGCCAACAGGGGGACAGTCTCTACAATGAGCAGTTCTTA. Residues: CASQQGDSLYNEQFL.

CDR3: CASSQGQQTQPQHF. The CDR3 coding sequence is TGCGCCAGCAGCCAAGGGCAGCAAACTCAGCCCCAGCATTTT. The genes are TRBV4-1 and TRBJ1-5; D unclear. Germline-derived CDR1 and CDR2 are MGHRA and YSYEKL. This CDR3 comprises 14 residues. V was trimmed by 1 base and J by 6 bases, leaving 10 bases between them.

This clonotype was counted ten times or more. J is TRBJ1-1 and V is TRBV5-1, with D uncertain. V shed 4 bases and J shed 1 base, with 11 bases lying between them. Germline assignment: CDR1 SGHRS and CDR2 YFSETQ. The CDR3 loop spans 14 amino acids. The DNA for the CDR3 is TGCGCCAGCAGCCCCATTGGAGGGAACACTGAAGCTTTCTTT. Its translation: CASSPIGGNTEAFF.

The table lists this clonotype with many counts. V gene TRBV6-1 combines with J gene TRBJ2-7; D possibly corresponds to TRBD1 (6 bases). This CDR3 spans 15 amino acids. CDR1 MNHNS and CDR2 SASEGT come from the germline V gene. V was trimmed by 3 bases and J by 0 bases, leaving 12 bases between them. CDR3 sequence reads: CASSERDRSSYEQYF. The CDR3, as DNA: TGTGCCAGCAGTGAGCGAGACAGGAGCTCCTACGAGCAGTACTTC.

A few counts support this clonotype. The chain is built from TRBV2 and TRBJ1-5; 9 bases align to TRBD1. The V and J ends lost 6 bases and 6 bases, in that order; junction bases with no gene match: 6. Germline CDR1 and CDR2: SNHLY and FYNNEI. The CDR3 consists of 14 residues. The CDR3 region is CASRGGQGSQPQHF. DNA for the CDR3: TGTGCCAGCAGAGGGGGACAGGGAAGTCAGCCCCAGCATTTT. The variable domain in full, with the rest retrieved from reference TRBV2 and TRBJ1-5, is EPEVTQTPSHQVTQMGQEVILRCVPISNHLYFYWYRQILGQKVEFLVSFYNNEISEKSEIFDDQFSVERPDGSNFTLKIRSTKLEDSAMYFCASRGGQGSQPQHFGDGTRLSIL.

The chain has TRBV3-1 and TRBJ2-1; D is unclear. CDR1 is LGHDT and CDR2 is YNNKEL in the germline V gene (reference sequence). V lost 3 bases, J lost 0 bases, and 9 bases lay in between. This CDR3 contains 15 residues. CDR3 DNA: TGTGCCAGCAGCCAGCTGGGCTACTCCTACAATGAGCAGTTCTTC. As protein: CASSQLGYSYNEQFF.

This clonotype was counted at least ten times. The rearrangement joins TRBV2 to TRBJ2-7; 11 nucleotides match TRBD1. The ends lost 6 bases at V and 1 base at J; junction bases unmatched: 2. This CDR3 has 14 amino acids. CDR1 is SNHLY and CDR2 is FYNNEI in the germline V gene. In DNA, the CDR3 is TGTGCCAGCAGGGGACAGGGGGAATCCTACGAGCAGTACTTC. Amino acid sequence: CASRGQGESYEQYF.

This clonotype was counted at least ten times. The chain combines TRBV11-2 with TRBJ2-5, with D tentatively TRBD1 (5 bases). V was clipped by 5 bases and J by 1 base, with 11 bases between them. The germline gives CDR1 SGHAT, CDR2 FQNNGV. The CDR3 is 14 residues long. CDR3 in amino acids: CASSNQGIQETQYF. CDR3 bases: TGTGCCAGCAGCAACCAGGGAATCCAAGAGACCCAGTACTTC.

CDR3 protein: CASSFRGTGARGSGANVLTF. CDR3 DNA sequence: TGTGCCAGCAGCTTCCGAGGTACGGGGGCGAGAGGTAGCGGGGCCAACGTCCTGACTTTC. The chain links TRBV9 to TRBJ2-6; TRBD1 or TRBD2 may be the D gene (6 bases each). Germline V lookup: CDR1 SGDLS, CDR2 YYNGEE. CDR3 length: 20 residues. Trimming left V 4 bases short and J 4 bases short, with 27 bases between.

There are many counts of this clonotype. V gene TRBV4-1 combines with J gene TRBJ2-1, with D unresolved. Germline-derived CDR1 and CDR2 are MGHRA and YSYEKL. The CDR3 runs to 13 residues. The ends were cut back, 0 bases at V and 5 bases at J, with 5 bases in the middle. CDR3 protein: CASSQDGNNEQFF. As DNA, the CDR3 is TGCGCCAGCAGCCAAGATGGGAACAATGAGCAGTTCTTC.

This clonotype was recorded at least ten times. The chain couples TRBV7-3 to TRBJ2-3; D uncertain. The CDR3 is 14 residues long. V dropped 5 bases and J dropped 4 bases, with 13 bases sitting between them. CDR1 is SGHTA and CDR2 is FQGTGA in the germline V gene. The DNA for the CDR3 is TGTGCCAGCAGCCCGCTAGAGTTTGCAGATACGCAGTATTTT. Protein: CASSPLEFADTQYF.